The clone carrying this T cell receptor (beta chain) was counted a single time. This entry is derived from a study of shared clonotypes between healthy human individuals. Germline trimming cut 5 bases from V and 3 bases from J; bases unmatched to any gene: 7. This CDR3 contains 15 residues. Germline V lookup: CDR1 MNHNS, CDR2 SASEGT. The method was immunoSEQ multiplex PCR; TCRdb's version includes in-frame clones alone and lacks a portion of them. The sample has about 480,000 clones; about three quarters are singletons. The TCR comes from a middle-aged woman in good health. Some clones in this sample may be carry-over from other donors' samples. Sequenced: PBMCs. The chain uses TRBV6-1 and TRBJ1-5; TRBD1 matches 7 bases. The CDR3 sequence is CASSRDGTVNQPQHF. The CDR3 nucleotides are TGTGCCAGCAGTCGAGATGGGACAGTCAATCAGCCCCAGCATTTT.